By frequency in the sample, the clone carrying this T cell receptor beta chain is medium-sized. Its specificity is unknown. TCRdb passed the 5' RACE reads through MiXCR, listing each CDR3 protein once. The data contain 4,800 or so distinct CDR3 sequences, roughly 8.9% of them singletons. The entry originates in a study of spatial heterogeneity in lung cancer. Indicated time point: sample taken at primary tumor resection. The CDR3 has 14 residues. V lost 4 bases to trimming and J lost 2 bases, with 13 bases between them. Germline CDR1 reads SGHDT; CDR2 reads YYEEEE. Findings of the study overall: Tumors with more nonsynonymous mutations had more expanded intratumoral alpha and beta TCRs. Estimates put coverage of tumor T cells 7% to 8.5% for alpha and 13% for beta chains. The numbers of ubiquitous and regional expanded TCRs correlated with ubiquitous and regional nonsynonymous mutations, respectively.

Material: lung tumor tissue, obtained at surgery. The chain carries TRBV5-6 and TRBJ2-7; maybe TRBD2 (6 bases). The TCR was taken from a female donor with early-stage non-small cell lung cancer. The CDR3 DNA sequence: TGTGCCAGCAGCGGGGAGGCAGGGCCCTACGAGCAGTACTTC. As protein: CASSGEAGPYEQYF.